One and the same sample provided the 27 T cell receptor beta chains below, sequenced in a study of monozygotic twins with inflammatory bowel disease. TCRdb reworked the 5' RACE reads into one entry per CDR3 protein, no DNA. The repertoire shows approximately 380,000 distinct CDR3 sequences; the top ten hold around 2.6%. Sample: blood. The receptor set was obtained from a human donor with ulcerative colitis or Crohn's disease, or a healthy co-twin of an affected twin (not recorded which).

CDR3: CSVVSEEETQYF. The genes are TRBV29-1 and TRBJ2-5; TCRdb outputs TRBD1, but without DNA this stays unchecked. The germline V gene has CDR1 SQVTM and CDR2 ANQGSEA. The CDR3 sequence is 12 residues long.

This sequence joins TRBV27 and TRBJ2-4; TCRdb selects TRBD2, and the lack of DNA leaves this call unchecked. The V gene's germline CDR1 is MNHEY and CDR2 SMNVEV (reference sequence). The CDR3 contains 16 residues. CDR3 sequence reads: CASSLSSGGAQNIQYF.

The chain combines TRBV20-1 with TRBJ2-5; there is no DNA to check the TCRdb D call of TRBD1. The CDR3 contains 14 residues. From germline, CDR1 is DFQATT and CDR2 SNEGSKA (reference sequence). The chain's CDR3 is CSAQSRTGSETQYF.

The gene calls are TRBV4-2 and TRBJ1-2. CDR1 and CDR2 (germline): LGHNA, YNFKEQ. The CDR3 is 17 amino acids. The CDR3: CASSQDLFDAAADGYTF.

V is TRBV5-1 and J is TRBJ2-3; no DNA is available, so the TRBD2 call from TCRdb remains unchecked. The CDR3 runs to 17 residues. Germline V gene sequence: CDR1 SGHRS, CDR2 YFSETQ. This CDR3 is CASSLEVAGGPGGAQYF.

The V call is TRBV3-1, the J call TRBJ1-3; the TCRdb call, TRBD1, lacks DNA for checking. There are 16 residues in the CDR3. Germline CDR1 and CDR2: LGHDT and YNNKEL (reference sequence). The CDR3 here is CASSLYRSGGGNTIYF.

The rearrangement joins TRBV5-5 to TRBJ2-2. This CDR3 is 14 amino acids long. Germline lookup yields CDR1 SGHKS and CDR2 YYEKEE (reference sequence). CDR3: CASSLAGLPGELFF.

The rearrangement links TRBV7-2 to TRBJ2-7; the D call from TCRdb, TRBD2, cannot be confirmed without DNA. CDR1 and CDR2 (germline): SGHTA, FQGNSA. The CDR3 is 16 amino acids. The CDR3 sequence is CASSFGLAGGSYEQYF.

The chain is built from TRBV10-3 and TRBJ2-6. The germline V gene has CDR1 ENHRY and CDR2 SYGVKD. The CDR3 is made up of 13 amino acids. The CDR3 region is CAISESGYNVLTF.

The V gene is TRBV18, the J gene TRBJ1-1. Germline-derived CDR1 and CDR2 are KGHSH and LQKENI. There are 13 residues in the CDR3. The CDR3 sequence is CASSPPVYGEAFF. Full variable domain (rest looked up from reference TRBV18 and TRBJ1-1): NAGVMQNPRHLVRRRGQEARLRCSPMKGHSHVYWYRQLPEEGLKFMVYLQKENIIDESGMPKERFSAEFPKEGPSILRIQQVVRGDSAAYFCASSPPVYGEAFFGQGTRLTVV.

The gene calls are TRBV5-1 and TRBJ2-2; TCRdb proposes TRBD1, but this gene call is untestable without DNA. This CDR3 is built from 18 residues. The germline V gene has CDR1 SGHRS and CDR2 YFSETQ. CDR3 region: CASSLSAGGVLSTGELFF. Filled out from reference TRBV5-1 and TRBJ2-2, the complete variable domain reads KAGVTQTPRYLIKTRGQQVTLSCSPISGHRSVSWYQQTPGQGLQFLFEYFSETQRNKGNFPGRFSGRQFSNSRSEMNVSTLELGDSALYLCASSLSAGGVLSTGELFFGEGSRLTVL.

The chain recombines TRBV28 with TRBJ2-7; no DNA is available, so the TRBD1 call from TCRdb remains unchecked. This CDR3 spans 16 amino acids. Looked up from germline, CDR1 is MDHEN and CDR2 is SYDVKM. The CDR3 region is CASRTQPATTPYEQYF.

The chain couples TRBV27 to TRBJ2-3; TCRdb's D call, TRBD2, is unchecked because there is no DNA. The germline V gene has CDR1 MNHEY and CDR2 SMNVEV (reference sequence). The CDR3 runs to 13 residues. The CDR3 region is CASSPLPTDTQYF.

V gene TRBV18 combines with J gene TRBJ1-1; TCRdb names TRBD1, which stays unverified in the absence of DNA. From germline, CDR1 is KGHSH and CDR2 LQKENI. The CDR3 extends over 21 amino acids. The CDR3 sequence: CASSPPTRDLLGTGMNTEAFF.

The V gene is TRBV7-3, the J gene TRBJ2-1; TCRdb designates TRBD1, a call that cannot be tested without DNA. Looked up from germline, CDR1 is SGHTA and CDR2 is FQGTGA. The CDR3 is 12 amino acids. The CDR3 protein is CASSSGQGLQFF.

V usage is TRBV29-1 and J usage is TRBJ2-7; with no DNA, the TCRdb D assignment of TRBD1 cannot be verified. This CDR3 has 15 amino acids. Germline loops: CDR1 SQVTM, CDR2 ANQGSEA. The CDR3 spells CSVEGGTGGPWEQYF.

The chain joins TRBV5-1 to TRBJ2-3; the D call of TRBD2 rests on TCRdb alone, since no DNA is present to check it. The CDR3 sequence is 15 residues long. Germline-derived CDR1 and CDR2 are SGHRS and YFSETQ. CDR3: CASSLQRGEEDTQYF.

This chain connects TRBV5-1 to TRBJ1-1. Per the germline V gene, CDR1 is SGHRS and CDR2 is YFSETQ. This CDR3 comprises 14 residues. This CDR3 reads CASSLGQWNTEAFF.

The chain is built from TRBV5-1 and TRBJ2-1; TCRdb reports TRBD1, a call that lacks DNA to check it against. The germline CDR1 and CDR2 sequences are SGHRS and YFSETQ. The CDR3 spans 14 residues. The CDR3 loop reads CASSLGTGHNEQFF. The entire variable domain, with the rest obtained from reference TRBV5-1 and TRBJ2-1, is as follows: KAGVTQTPRYLIKTRGQQVTLSCSPISGHRSVSWYQQTPGQGLQFLFEYFSETQRNKGNFPGRFSGRQFSNSRSEMNVSTLELGDSALYLCASSLGTGHNEQFFGPGTRLTVL.

The chain combines TRBV15 with TRBJ2-5; as DNA is missing, the TRBD2 call by TCRdb cannot be tested. Germline V CDR1 and CDR2: LNHNV, YYDKDF (reference sequence). The CDR3 spans 16 residues. The CDR3 sequence is CATSRDLGSSQETQYF. The entire variable domain, with the rest obtained from reference TRBV15 and TRBJ2-5, is as follows: DAMVIQNPRYQVTQFGKPVTLSCSQTLNHNVMYWYQQKSSQAPKLLFHYYDKDFNNEADTPDNFQSRRPNTSFCFLDIRSPGLGDTAMYLCATSRDLGSSQETQYFGPGTRLLVL.

This rearrangement joins TRBV5-1 to TRBJ2-1; with no DNA, the TCRdb D assignment of TRBD2 cannot be verified. Per the germline V gene, CDR1 is SGHRS and CDR2 is YFSETQ. CDR3 length: 15 amino acids. The CDR3 sequence: CASSLATSGGSEQFF.

The V and J genes are TRBV7-2 and TRBJ1-1. Germline CDR1 and CDR2: SGHTA and FQGNSA. The CDR3 sequence is 11 residues long. CDR3 sequence: CASSLQIEAFF.

This rearrangement joins TRBV12-3 or TRBV12-4 to TRBJ1-2; TCRdb picks TRBD1, but there is no DNA to check that call. The CDR3 spans 14 residues. Here the CDR3 reads CASRTTGAGRGYTF.

The CDR3 loop is CASSLTPGVSYNEQFF. The chain is built from TRBV7-9 and TRBJ2-1; TCRdb's assignment of TRBD1 cannot be checked, as there is no DNA. The length of the CDR3 is 16 residues. The germline V gene has CDR1 SEHNR and CDR2 FQNEAQ (reference sequence).

This chain connects TRBV12-5 to TRBJ1-5; TCRdb returns TRBD1, unconfirmable since there is no DNA. In germline, CDR1 is LGHNT, CDR2 FRNRAP. The CDR3 has 15 residues. The CDR3 loop is CASGPGESSNQPQHF.

This chain uses TRBV5-6 with TRBJ2-3; TCRdb's D gene call, TRBD2, goes unchecked for lack of DNA. The CDR3 is 18 amino acids. CDR1 SGHDT and CDR2 YYEEEE come from the germline V gene. CDR3 protein: CASSHVASGGRSTDTQYF.

The chain recombines TRBV4-1 with TRBJ2-1; TCRdb gives TRBD1 as the D gene, but with no DNA this cannot be confirmed. Germline V gives CDR1 MGHRA, CDR2 YSYEKL. The CDR3 totals 17 residues. CDR3 in amino acids: CASRDDRTGGPYNEQFF.